The 4 T cell receptor beta chains given below trace back to one sample, sequenced in a study of blood T cell repertoires in COVID-19. Only in-frame clones appear in the TCRdb table, and some are missing; sequencing was by immunoSEQ multiplex PCR. This table has roughly 210,000 clones, around 84% appearing once. Sample: peripheral blood. These receptors were taken from an elderly woman with COVID-19, enrolled during active disease.

This rearrangement joins TRBV6-1 to TRBJ2-7; 8 nucleotides line up with TRBD1. The trim removed 3 bases at V and 5 bases at J, leaving 6 bases unmatched. The germline gives CDR1 MNHNS, CDR2 SASEGT. This CDR3 comprises 14 residues. The CDR3 is CASSEGQGAHEQYV. The CDR3 DNA is TGTGCCAGCAGTGAGGGGCAGGGGGCCCACGAGCAGTACGTC.

This sequence joins TRBV4-2 and TRBJ2-6, with 9 bases identical to TRBD2. J gave up 0 bases and V 0 bases, and 6 bases lay outside the gene matches. The germline gives CDR1 LGHNA, CDR2 YNFKEQ. The CDR3 runs 19 residues. In DNA form, the CDR3 reads TGTGCCAGCAGCCAAGATCCAGCGGGGGGCCTCTCTGGGGCCAACGTCCTGACTTTC. Protein product: CASSQDPAGGLSGANVLTF.

The rearrangement joins TRBV28 to TRBJ1-4; TRBD1 aligns across 7 bases. V lost 6 bases to trimming and J lost 4 bases; unmatched junction nucleotides: 11. This CDR3 contains 16 residues. Germline V CDR1 and CDR2: MDHEN, SYDVKM. The CDR3 loop is CASRLGDRVGNEKLFF. Here the CDR3 DNA reads TGTGCCAGCAGACTCGGTGACAGGGTCGGTAATGAAAAACTGTTTTTT.

V is TRBV5-1 and J is TRBJ1-4; 8 bases fit TRBD1. The CDR3 is 15 amino acids. In germline, CDR1 is SGHRS, CDR2 YFSETQ. With V trimmed by 4 bases and J by 1 base, 3 bases remained unmatched. This CDR3 is CASSQGTGTNEKLFF. The CDR3 DNA sequence: TGCGCCAGCAGCCAAGGGACAGGAACTAATGAAAAACTGTTTTTT.